This TCR beta chain was recovered during a study of shared clonotypes between healthy human individuals. Study-wide context: The people who gave samples were a couple of women and a few men aged 18 to 49. Each donor's CD8 memory used one plate, CD8 naive two, each CD4 subset three. Study-wide results and limits: Estimated clonotype richness was generally higher in naive than memory subsets.

Produced via immunoSEQ multiplex PCR; TCRdb's table is partial and in-frame only. The table shows a few hundred thousand clones, with roughly 84% occurring only once. The CDR3 runs 19 residues. Germline CDR1 reads SGHAT; CDR2 reads FQNNGV. V gave up 5 bases and J gave up 4 bases; unmatched junction bases: 15. Points on this clone: Its antigen is unidentified.

This TCR was recovered from a man between 18 and 29 years old in good health. Sample: memory CD8+ T cells sorted from blood. Indicated subset: CD45RO+ cells pooled with CCR7-negative TemRA cells. This chain links TRBV11-2 with TRBJ1-5; TRBD1 matches at 12 bases. CDR3 in DNA: TGTGCCAGCAGCCTGGGCCGGGGACAGGGGGCTCCGTCAAATCAGCCCCAGCATTTT. Residues: CASSLGRGQGAPSNQPQHF.